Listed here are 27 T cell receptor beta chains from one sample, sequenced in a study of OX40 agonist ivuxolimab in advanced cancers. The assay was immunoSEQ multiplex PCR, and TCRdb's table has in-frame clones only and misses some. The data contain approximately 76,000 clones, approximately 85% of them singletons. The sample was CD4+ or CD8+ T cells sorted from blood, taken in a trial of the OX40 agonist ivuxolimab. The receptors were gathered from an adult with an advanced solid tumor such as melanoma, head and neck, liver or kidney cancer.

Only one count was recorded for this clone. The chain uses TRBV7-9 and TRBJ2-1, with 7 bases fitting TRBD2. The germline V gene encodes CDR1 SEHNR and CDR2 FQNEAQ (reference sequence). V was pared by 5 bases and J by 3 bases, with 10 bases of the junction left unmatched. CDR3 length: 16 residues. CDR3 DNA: TGTGCCAGCAGCCCAGCTATTCCGGGGGGCTACAATGAGCAGTTCTTC. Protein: CASSPAIPGGYNEQFF.

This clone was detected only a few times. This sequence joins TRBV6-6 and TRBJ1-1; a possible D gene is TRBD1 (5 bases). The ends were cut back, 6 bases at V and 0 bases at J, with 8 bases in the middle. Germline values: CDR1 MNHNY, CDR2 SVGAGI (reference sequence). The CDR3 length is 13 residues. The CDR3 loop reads CASRTDLNTEAFF. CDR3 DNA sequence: TGTGCCAGCAGGACAGACCTGAACACTGAAGCTTTCTTT.

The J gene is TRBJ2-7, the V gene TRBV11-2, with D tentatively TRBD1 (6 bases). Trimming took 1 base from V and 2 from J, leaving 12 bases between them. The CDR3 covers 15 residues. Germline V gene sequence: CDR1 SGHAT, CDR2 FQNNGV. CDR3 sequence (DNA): TGTGCCAGCAGCTTAGGGGCAGGGGAGACCTACGAGCAGTACTTC. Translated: CASSLGAGETYEQYF. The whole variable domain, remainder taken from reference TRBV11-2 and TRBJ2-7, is EAGVAQSPRYKIIEKRQSVAFWCNPISGHATLYWYQQILGQGPKLLIQFQNNGVVDDSQLPKDRFSAERLKGVDSTLKIQPAKLEDSAVYLCASSLGAGETYEQYFGPGTRLTVT.

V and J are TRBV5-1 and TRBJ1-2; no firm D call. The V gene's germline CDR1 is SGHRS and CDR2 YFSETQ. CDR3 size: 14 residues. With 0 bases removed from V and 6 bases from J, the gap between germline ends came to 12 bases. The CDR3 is CASSLVEGSNGYTF. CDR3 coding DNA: TGCGCCAGCAGCTTGGTAGAGGGTAGTAATGGCTACACCTTC.

For the CDR3, the DNA is TGCGCCAGCAGCCAATCCCCCCCAGGGGGCGCTGGGGATACGCAGTATTTT. Its protein product is CASSQSPPGGAGDTQYF. The V call is TRBV4-3, the J call TRBJ2-3; 8 bases are a match to TRBD1. This CDR3 is built from 17 residues. Per germline, CDR1 LGHNA and CDR2 YSLEER. Losses at the gene ends were 2 bases for V and 6 bases for J; bases not matched to a gene: 13.

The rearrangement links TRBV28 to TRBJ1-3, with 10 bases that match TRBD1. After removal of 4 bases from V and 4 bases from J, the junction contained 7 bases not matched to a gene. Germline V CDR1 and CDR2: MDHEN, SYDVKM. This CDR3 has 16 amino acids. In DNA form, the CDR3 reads TGTGCCAGCAGTTGGGGACAGGGGAACATCGGAAACACCATATATTTT. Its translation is CASSWGQGNIGNTIYF.

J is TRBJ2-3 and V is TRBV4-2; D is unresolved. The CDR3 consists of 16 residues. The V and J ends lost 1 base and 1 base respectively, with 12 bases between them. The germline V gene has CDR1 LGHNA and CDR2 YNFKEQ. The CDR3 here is CASSQGNALGTDTQYF. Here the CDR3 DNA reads TGTGCCAGCAGCCAAGGCAACGCCCTGGGCACAGATACGCAGTATTTT.

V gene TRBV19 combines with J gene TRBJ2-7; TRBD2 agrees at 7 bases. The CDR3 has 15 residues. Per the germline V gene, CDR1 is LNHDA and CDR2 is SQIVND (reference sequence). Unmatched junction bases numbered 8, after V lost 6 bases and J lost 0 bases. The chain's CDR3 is CASSSLGGFSYEQYF. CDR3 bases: TGTGCCAGTAGCTCCTTGGGAGGGTTCTCCTACGAGCAGTACTTC.

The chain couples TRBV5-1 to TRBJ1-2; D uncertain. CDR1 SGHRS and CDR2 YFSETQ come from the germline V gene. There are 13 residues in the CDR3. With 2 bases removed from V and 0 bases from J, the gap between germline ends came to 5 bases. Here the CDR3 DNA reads TGCGCCAGCAGCTTAGAGGCTAACTATGGCTACACCTTC. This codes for CASSLEANYGYTF.

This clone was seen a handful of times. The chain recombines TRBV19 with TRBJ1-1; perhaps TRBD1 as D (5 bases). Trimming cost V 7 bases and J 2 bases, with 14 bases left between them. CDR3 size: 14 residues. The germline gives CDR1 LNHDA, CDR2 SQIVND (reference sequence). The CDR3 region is CASTLGGGNTEAFF. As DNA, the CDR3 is TGTGCCAGTACCCTTGGGGGAGGCAACACTGAAGCTTTCTTT.

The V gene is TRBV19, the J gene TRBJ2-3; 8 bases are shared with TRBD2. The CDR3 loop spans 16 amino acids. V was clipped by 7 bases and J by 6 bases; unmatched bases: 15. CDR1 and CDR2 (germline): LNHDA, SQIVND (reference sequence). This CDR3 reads CASNGRSGGSPDTQYF. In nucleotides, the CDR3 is TGTGCCAGTAACGGGAGGAGCGGGGGAAGCCCGGATACGCAGTATTTT.

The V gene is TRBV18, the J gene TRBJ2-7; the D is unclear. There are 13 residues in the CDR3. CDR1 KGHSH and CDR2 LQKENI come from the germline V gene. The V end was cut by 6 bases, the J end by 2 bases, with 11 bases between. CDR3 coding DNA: TGTGCCAGCTCTCCGGCTTCTACCTACGAGCAGTACTTC. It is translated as CASSPASTYEQYF.

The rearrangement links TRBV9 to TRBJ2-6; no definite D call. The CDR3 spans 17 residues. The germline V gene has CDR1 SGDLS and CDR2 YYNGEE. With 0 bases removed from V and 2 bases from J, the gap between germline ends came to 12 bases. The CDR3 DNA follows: TGTGCCAGCAGCGTAGGGCAGAGTCGTACTGGGGCCAACGTCCTGACTTTC. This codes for CASSVGQSRTGANVLTF.

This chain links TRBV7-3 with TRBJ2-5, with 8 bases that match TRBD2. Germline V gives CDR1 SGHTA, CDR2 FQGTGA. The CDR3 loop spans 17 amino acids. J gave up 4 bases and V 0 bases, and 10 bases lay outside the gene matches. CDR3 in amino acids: CASSLTRIRGGGETQYF. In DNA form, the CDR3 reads TGTGCCAGCAGCTTAACCCGCATCCGGGGGGGCGGAGAGACCCAGTACTTC.

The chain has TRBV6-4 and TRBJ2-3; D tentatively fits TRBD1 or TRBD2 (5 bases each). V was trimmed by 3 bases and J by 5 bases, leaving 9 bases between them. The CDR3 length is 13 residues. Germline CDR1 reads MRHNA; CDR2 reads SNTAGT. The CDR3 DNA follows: TGTGCCAGCAGTGAGGGACGAGGAGATACGCAGTATTTT. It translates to CASSEGRGDTQYF.

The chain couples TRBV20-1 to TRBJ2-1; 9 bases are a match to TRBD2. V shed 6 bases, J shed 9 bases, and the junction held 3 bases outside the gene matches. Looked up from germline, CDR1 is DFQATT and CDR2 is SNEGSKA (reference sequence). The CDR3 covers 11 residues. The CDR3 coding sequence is TGCAGTGCCTCAGCGGGGGGTGAGCAGTTCTTC. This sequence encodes CSASAGGEQFF.

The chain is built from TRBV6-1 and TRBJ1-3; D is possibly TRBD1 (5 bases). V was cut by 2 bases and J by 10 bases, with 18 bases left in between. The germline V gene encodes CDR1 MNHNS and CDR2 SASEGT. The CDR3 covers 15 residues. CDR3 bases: TGTGCCAGCAGTGAACAGGGAATAGCGGGGAATACCATATATTTT. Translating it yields CASSEQGIAGNTIYF.

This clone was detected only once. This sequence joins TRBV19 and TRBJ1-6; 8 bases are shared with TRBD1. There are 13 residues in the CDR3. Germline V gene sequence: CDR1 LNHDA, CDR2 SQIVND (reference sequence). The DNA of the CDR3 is TGTGCTTGTAATGACAGGGGAAGTTCACCCCTCCACTTT. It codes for CACNDRGSSPLHF.

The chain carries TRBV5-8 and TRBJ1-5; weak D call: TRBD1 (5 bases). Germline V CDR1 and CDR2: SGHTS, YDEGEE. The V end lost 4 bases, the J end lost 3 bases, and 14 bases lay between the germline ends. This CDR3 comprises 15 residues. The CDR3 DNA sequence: TGTGCCAGCAGCGGCGGGGACGGATACAATCAGCCCCAGCATTTT. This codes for CASSGGDGYNQPQHF.

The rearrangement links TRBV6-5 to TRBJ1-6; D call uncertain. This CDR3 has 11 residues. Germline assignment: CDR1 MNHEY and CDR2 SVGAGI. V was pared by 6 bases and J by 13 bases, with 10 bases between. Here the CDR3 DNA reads TGTGCCAGCAGCCCTGACCGGCCCCTCCACTTT. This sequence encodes CASSPDRPLHF.

The CDR3 DNA reads as TGTGCCAGCTCACCACAGGGACCCGGGGAGCTGTTTTTT. This gives the protein CASSPQGPGELFF. The chain is built from TRBV18 and TRBJ2-2; D is perhaps TRBD1 or TRBD2 (5 bases each). The ends were cut back, 1 base at V and 6 bases at J, with 6 bases in the middle. The CDR3 is made up of 13 amino acids. Germline CDR1 is KGHSH and CDR2 is LQKENI.

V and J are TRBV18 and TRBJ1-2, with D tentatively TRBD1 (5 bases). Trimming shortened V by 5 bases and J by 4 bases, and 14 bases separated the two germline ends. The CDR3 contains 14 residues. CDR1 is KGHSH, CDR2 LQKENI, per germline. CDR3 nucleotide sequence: TGTGCCAGCTCATGGGAAGGTGGGACCTATGGCTACACCTTC. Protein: CASSWEGGTYGYTF.

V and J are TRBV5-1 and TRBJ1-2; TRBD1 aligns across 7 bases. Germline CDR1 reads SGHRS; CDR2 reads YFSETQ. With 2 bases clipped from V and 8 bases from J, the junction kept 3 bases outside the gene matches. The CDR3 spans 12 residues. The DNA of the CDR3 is TGCGCCAGCAGCTTAGAGGGGGCGGGCTACACCTTC. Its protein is CASSLEGAGYTF.

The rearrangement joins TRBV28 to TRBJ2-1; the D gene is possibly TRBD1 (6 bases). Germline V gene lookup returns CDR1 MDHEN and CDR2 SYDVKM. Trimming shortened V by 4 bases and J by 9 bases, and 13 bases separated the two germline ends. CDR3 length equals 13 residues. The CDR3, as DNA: TGTGCCAGCAGTTCACAGGGATTAGGTGAGCAGTTCTTC. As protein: CASSSQGLGEQFF.

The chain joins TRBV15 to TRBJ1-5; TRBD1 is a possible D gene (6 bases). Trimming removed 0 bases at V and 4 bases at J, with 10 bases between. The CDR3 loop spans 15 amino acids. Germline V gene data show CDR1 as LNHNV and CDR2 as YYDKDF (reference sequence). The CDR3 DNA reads TGTGCCACCAGCAGAGATAGGGGGAATAATCAGCCCCAGCATTTT. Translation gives CATSRDRGNNQPQHF. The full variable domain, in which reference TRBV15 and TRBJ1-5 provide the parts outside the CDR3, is DAMVIQNPRYQVTQFGKPVTLSCSQTLNHNVMYWYQQKSSQAPKLLFHYYDKDFNNEADTPDNFQSRRPNTSFCFLDIRSPGLGDTAMYLCATSRDRGNNQPQHFGDGTRLSIL.

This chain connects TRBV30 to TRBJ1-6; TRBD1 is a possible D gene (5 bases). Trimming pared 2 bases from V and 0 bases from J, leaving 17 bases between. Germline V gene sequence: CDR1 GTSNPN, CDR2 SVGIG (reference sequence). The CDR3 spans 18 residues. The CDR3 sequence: CAWSSGTGISSYNSPLHF. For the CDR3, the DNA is TGTGCCTGGAGTTCCGGGACGGGCATAAGCTCCTATAATTCACCCCTCCACTTT.

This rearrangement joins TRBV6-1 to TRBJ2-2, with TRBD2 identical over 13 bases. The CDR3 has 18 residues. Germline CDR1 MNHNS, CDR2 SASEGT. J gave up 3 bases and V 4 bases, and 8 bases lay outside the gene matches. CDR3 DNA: TGTGCCAGCAGTGGCTGGGGACTAGCGGGGTCGTACACCGGGGAGCTGTTTTTT. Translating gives CASSGWGLAGSYTGELFF.